This TCR beta chain was captured in a study of T-cell reconstitution after alpha-beta-depleted transplantation in children. Overall study results and limits: Several hundred expanded graft clones reportedly supplied alpha-beta T cells about two months after transplant.

Preparation of the TCRbeta library involved a method that used unique molecular identifiers. TCRdb re-called the PCR reads with MiXCR, one entry per CDR3 protein. The sample comprises over 450,000 distinct CDR3 sequences, 10% to 13% of which are singletons, and about 2.1% rests with the top ten. V was clipped by 5 bases and J by 5 bases, with 18 bases between them. Per germline, CDR1 SEHNR and CDR2 FQNEAQ (reference sequence). The CDR3 extends over 15 amino acids. This clonotype was seen at least ten times. The antigen is unknown. The chain combines TRBV7-9 with TRBJ2-5; D not certain. Source: PBMCs, taken before TCRalphabeta/CD19-depleted stem cell transplant. This clonotype was sampled from a child aged 2 to 9 with inherited bone marrow failure, due to receive a stem cell transplant. In nucleotides, the CDR3 is TGTGCCAGCAGCCCACGACCCCCGGAGTGGGAGACCCAGTACTTC. Its protein is CASSPRPPEWETQYF.